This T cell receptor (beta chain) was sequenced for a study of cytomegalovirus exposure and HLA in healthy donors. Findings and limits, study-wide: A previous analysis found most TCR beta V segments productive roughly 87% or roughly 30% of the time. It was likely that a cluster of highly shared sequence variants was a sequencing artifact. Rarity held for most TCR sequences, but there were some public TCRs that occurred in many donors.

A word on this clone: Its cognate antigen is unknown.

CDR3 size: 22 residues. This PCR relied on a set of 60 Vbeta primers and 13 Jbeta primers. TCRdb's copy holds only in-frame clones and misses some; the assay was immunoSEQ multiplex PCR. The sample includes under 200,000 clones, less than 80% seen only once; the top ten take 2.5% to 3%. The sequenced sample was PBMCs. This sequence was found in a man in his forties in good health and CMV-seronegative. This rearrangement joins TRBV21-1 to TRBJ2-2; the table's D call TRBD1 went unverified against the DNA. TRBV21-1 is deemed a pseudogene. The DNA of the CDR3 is TGTGCCAGCAGCTCAAGAACGAGCCCCGGGACAGGCCGTGCCAATGACACCGGGGAGCTGTTTTTT. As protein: CASSSRTSPGTGRANDTGELFF.